This TCR beta chain comes out of a study of blood T cells in healthy people across ages. Study-wide results and caveats: Strongly correlated with naive T cell percentage was TCR beta diversity. The study lacked donor CMV status, which possibly confounded expanded clonotype changes.

This clonotype was counted at least ten times. Its antigen is currently unknown. PCR was performed a second time for about 7 to 12 cycles using a sample-barcoded 5' primer and a J-beta primer mix. Every sample returned 2.5 million or more CDR3-containing paired-end reads. TCRdb re-called the 5' RACE reads with MiXCR, one entry per CDR3 protein. The sample includes over 1,500,000 distinct CDR3 sequences, about 39% of them seen just once. CDR3 size: 13 residues. Trimming cost V 2 bases and J 7 bases, with 14 bases left between them. Germline V gene sequence: CDR1 SQVTM, CDR2 ANQGSEA. The receptor comes from a human donor in good health. Sequenced input: blood. This chain joins TRBV29-1 and TRBJ1-2, with TRBD1 as a possible D gene (6 bases). DNA of the CDR3: TGCAGCGTTGAAAATGGCAGGGGTGGTGGCTACACCTTC. As protein: CSVENGRGGGYTF. The full variable domain, rest sourced from reference TRBV29-1 and TRBJ1-2, is SAVISQKPSRDICQRGTSLTIQCQVDSQVTMMFWYRQQPGQSLTLIATANQGSEATYESGFVIDKFPISRPNLTFSTLTVSNMSPEDSSIYLCSVENGRGGGYTFGSGTRLTVV.